This entry lists 31 T cell receptor beta chains sequenced from one sample in a study of CD8 T cells in ankylosing spondylitis (dated by TCRdb to about 2017). Antigen specificity for these receptors is unknown. The library relied on 5' RACE. Sequenced on an Illumina HiSeq 2500. TCRdb's own reprocessing of the public reads used fastp at Q25 and MiXCR and kept productive beta chains. CDR3 protein sequences are deduplicated, and each keeps its most common genes and DNA. Recorded for this sample are approximately 300,000 distinct CDR3 sequences; around 7.6% of them occurred a single time. The ten most abundant clones make up roughly 15% of the sample. Broader findings and caveats from the paper: Blood from ankylosing spondylitis patients appeared to be characterized by a TCR beta motif composed of several highly homologous amino acid variants.

Sequenced input: blood, either unsorted or a sorted T cell fraction (not recorded which). The receptors come from a male donor with ankylosing spondylitis.

This clonotype has just a few counts. The rearrangement joins TRBV15 to TRBJ2-3, with no clear D. Germline V gives CDR1 LNHNV, CDR2 YYDKDF (reference sequence). V lost 1 base to trimming and J lost 2 bases, with 10 bases between them. The CDR3 runs to 15 residues. The CDR3: CATSRVGWDTDTQYF. The CDR3 region has the DNA TGTGCCACCAGCAGAGTTGGGTGGGACACAGATACGCAGTATTTT.

The rearrangement uses TRBV5-1 and TRBJ1-1, with 7 bases aligning to TRBD1. There are 17 residues in the CDR3. Trimming took 2 bases from V and 1 from J; bases not matched to a gene: 11. The germline CDR1 and CDR2 sequences are SGHRS and YFSETQ. For the CDR3, the DNA is TGCGCCAGCAGCTTATTAACGACAGGGAACGGGAACACTGAAGCTTTCTTT. Protein: CASSLLTTGNGNTEAFF. The whole variable domain, remainder taken from reference TRBV5-1 and TRBJ1-1, is KAGVTQTPRYLIKTRGQQVTLSCSPISGHRSVSWYQQTPGQGLQFLFEYFSETQRNKGNFPGRFSGRQFSNSRSEMNVSTLELGDSALYLCASSLLTTGNGNTEAFFGQGTRLTVV.

The chain combines TRBV27 with TRBJ2-7; D not certain. This CDR3 has 15 residues. Deletions cut 6 bases from V and 2 bases from J, with 17 bases between. Germline CDR1 reads MNHEY; CDR2 reads SMNVEV (reference sequence). CDR3 sequence (DNA): TGTGCCAGCAGACCCACCGTTGGCGGACCCTACGAGCAGTACTTC. Amino acids: CASRPTVGGPYEQYF.

The chain joins TRBV20-1 to TRBJ1-2, with 8 bases matching TRBD1. CDR1 DFQATT and CDR2 SNEGSKA come from the germline V gene (reference sequence). The CDR3 loop spans 12 amino acids. Germline trimming cut 5 bases from V and 4 bases from J; bases unmatched to any gene: 3. The chain's CDR3 is CSAGQGLYGYTF. The DNA for the CDR3 is TGCAGTGCTGGACAGGGCCTCTATGGCTACACCTTC.

The J gene is TRBJ2-1, the V gene TRBV5-1; unclear D gene. Trimming stripped 4 bases from V and 10 bases from J, with 15 bases between. The V gene's germline CDR1 is SGHRS and CDR2 YFSETQ. The CDR3 loop spans 13 amino acids. This CDR3 is CASSKDGPREQFF. The CDR3 nucleotides are TGCGCCAGCAGCAAGGACGGCCCGCGGGAGCAGTTCTTC.

This clonotype was seen a few times. The chain recombines TRBV7-2 with TRBJ1-1; D unresolved. The V end was cut by 3 bases, the J end by 0 bases, with 11 bases between. This CDR3 is built from 15 residues. CDR1 and CDR2 from the germline V gene are SGHTA and FQGNSA. The CDR3 DNA reads as TGTGCCAGCAGCTTCTCTGCAGGCATGAACACTGAAGCTTTCTTT. As protein: CASSFSAGMNTEAFF.

The table lists this clonotype with many counts. This chain links TRBV7-9 with TRBJ2-1; D is undetermined. Germline V lookup: CDR1 SEHNR, CDR2 FQNEAQ (reference sequence). Trimming stripped 6 bases from V and 4 bases from J, with 10 bases between. The CDR3 length is 13 residues. CDR3 in DNA: TGTGCCAGCAGTTCCGGAAGGTACAATGAGCAGTTCTTC. Residues: CASSSGRYNEQFF. The entire variable domain, with the rest obtained from reference TRBV7-9 and TRBJ2-1, is as follows: DTGVSQNPRHKITKRGQNVTFRCDPISEHNRLYWYRQTLGQGPEFLTYFQNEAQLEKSRLLSDRFSAERPKGSFSTLEIQRTEQGDSAMYLCASSSGRYNEQFFGPGTRLTVL.

V gene TRBV12-3 or TRBV12-4 combines with J gene TRBJ2-1; either TRBD1 or TRBD2 may fit D (6 bases each). Deletions cut 7 bases from V and 2 bases from J, with 15 bases between. The CDR3 loop spans 15 amino acids. The chain's CDR3 is CASTPSRGPYNEQFF. The CDR3 DNA is TGTGCCAGCACCCCGAGCCGGGGGCCCTACAATGAGCAGTTCTTC.

V is TRBV6-1 and J is TRBJ2-7, with a possible D match to TRBD1 (6 bases). The CDR3 has 14 residues. The ends were cut back, 7 bases at V and 6 bases at J, with 19 bases in the middle. The germline CDR1 and CDR2 sequences are MNHNS and SASEGT. The CDR3 reads CASTQTGFEGEQYF. CDR3 DNA: TGTGCCAGCACGCAAACAGGGTTCGAAGGCGAGCAGTACTTC.

This clonotype was recorded a few times. The chain recombines TRBV7-3 with TRBJ2-1; D is undetermined. The CDR3 consists of 14 residues. The V end lost 5 bases, the J end lost 1 base, and 9 bases lay between the germline ends. CDR1 is SGHTA, CDR2 FQGTGA, per germline. The CDR3, as DNA: TGTGCCAGCAGCACCTGGGGATCCTACAATGAGCAGTTCTTC. This codes for CASSTWGSYNEQFF.

The table lists this clonotype with a few counts. This chain uses TRBV20-1 with TRBJ1-5; D remains ambiguous. The CDR3 runs to 15 residues. The V gene lost 5 bases and the J gene lost 2 bases, with 16 bases spanning the gap. Germline V CDR1 and CDR2: DFQATT, SNEGSKA (reference sequence). CDR3 amino acids: CSAPETAVGNQPQHF. The CDR3 region has the DNA TGCAGTGCTCCCGAGACGGCGGTCGGCAATCAGCCCCAGCATTTT.

This clonotype was detected only a few times. The J gene is TRBJ2-6, the V gene TRBV24-1, with D possibly matching TRBD2 (7 bases). CDR1 and CDR2 (germline): KGHDR, SFDVKD. There are 15 residues in the CDR3. V was pared by 5 bases and J by 3 bases, with 10 bases between. The CDR3 DNA reads as TGTGCCACCAGTGCGGGGGGCCTTGGGGCCAACGTCCTGACTTTC. Protein product: CATSAGGLGANVLTF.

This clonotype was observed at least ten times. The chain uses TRBV29-1 and TRBJ1-5; D is ambiguous. The CDR3 has 13 amino acids. V was trimmed by 6 bases and J by 6 bases, leaving 15 bases between them. Germline values: CDR1 SQVTM, CDR2 ANQGSEA. The CDR3 sequence is CSVARDWGQPQHF. The DNA of the CDR3 is TGCAGCGTGGCCCGGGATTGGGGTCAGCCCCAGCATTTT.

This clonotype was counted ten times or more. CDR3 in amino acids: CASSSQNGGYEQYF. For the CDR3, the DNA is TGTGCCAGCTCGTCGCAGAATGGAGGATACGAGCAGTACTTC. The rearrangement uses TRBV7-9 and TRBJ2-7; the D gene is possibly TRBD2 (5 bases). Germline V gene sequence: CDR1 SEHNR, CDR2 FQNEAQ (reference sequence). Trimming removed 8 bases from V and 4 bases from J, with 18 bases in between. The CDR3 is 14 amino acids.

The chain employs TRBV25-1 and TRBJ2-5; 9 nucleotides agree with TRBD2. V shed 4 bases, J shed 4 bases, and the junction held 7 bases outside the gene matches. The germline gives CDR1 MGHDK, CDR2 SYGVNS. CDR3 size: 15 residues. Here the CDR3 reads CASSGGRGRRETQYF. CDR3 sequence (DNA): TGTGCCAGCAGTGGCGGGAGGGGGCGAAGAGAGACCCAGTACTTC. Full variable domain (rest looked up from reference TRBV25-1 and TRBJ2-5): EADIYQTPRYLVIGTGKKITLECSQTMGHDKMYWYQQDPGMELHLIHYSYGVNSTEKGDLSSESTVSRIRTEHFPLTLESARPSHTSQYLCASSGGRGRRETQYFGPGTRLLVL.

This clonotype was seen more than once but under ten times. The V and J genes are TRBV5-1 and TRBJ1-6; D is undetermined. The length of the CDR3 is 19 residues. CDR1 is SGHRS, CDR2 YFSETQ, per germline. The V gene lost 4 bases and the J gene lost 3 bases, with 23 bases spanning the gap. CDR3 bases: TGCGCCAGCAGCCCAACAAATCCGCACAATCGCCACTATAATTCACCCCTCCACTTT. Its protein product is CASSPTNPHNRHYNSPLHF. Variable domain in full (rest from reference TRBV5-1 and TRBJ1-6): KAGVTQTPRYLIKTRGQQVTLSCSPISGHRSVSWYQQTPGQGLQFLFEYFSETQRNKGNFPGRFSGRQFSNSRSEMNVSTLELGDSALYLCASSPTNPHNRHYNSPLHFGNGTRLTVT.

This rearrangement joins TRBV7-9 to TRBJ2-1; TRBD2 matches 9 bases. This CDR3 has 14 amino acids. After removal of 8 bases from V and 6 bases from J, the junction contained 8 bases not matched to a gene. Germline V lookup: CDR1 SEHNR, CDR2 FQNEAQ (reference sequence). The CDR3 loop reads CASSWTSEFNEQFF. CDR3 bases: TGTGCCAGCTCCTGGACTAGCGAATTCAATGAGCAGTTCTTC.

This clonotype was observed a handful of times. V usage is TRBV9 and J usage is TRBJ2-3; 9 nucleotides line up with TRBD2. Germline V lookup: CDR1 SGDLS, CDR2 YYNGEE. The CDR3 totals 17 residues. The trim removed 0 bases at V and 0 bases at J, leaving 5 bases unmatched. The chain's CDR3 is CASSVVASGASTDTQYF. In DNA, the CDR3 is TGTGCCAGCAGCGTAGTGGCTAGCGGGGCTAGCACAGATACGCAGTATTTT.

This clonotype was detected only a few times. The gene calls are TRBV29-1 and TRBJ2-3; possibly TRBD2 for D (5 bases). V lost 5 bases, J lost 2 bases, and 14 bases lay in between. Germline V CDR1 and CDR2: SQVTM, ANQGSEA. The CDR3 runs to 14 residues. The CDR3, as DNA: TGCAGCGTTTTGGGGAGCAGAACCACAGATACGCAGTATTTT. Translated, it gives CSVLGSRTTDTQYF.

V gene TRBV6-1 combines with J gene TRBJ1-5; D unresolved. Trimming cost V 4 bases and J 2 bases, with 15 bases left between them. This CDR3 is built from 16 residues. Germline assignment: CDR1 MNHNS and CDR2 SASEGT. The CDR3 region is CASSGPRPSGNQPQHF. DNA for the CDR3: TGTGCCAGCAGTGGCCCCCGGCCGTCGGGCAATCAGCCCCAGCATTTT.

The gene calls are TRBV28 and TRBJ2-5; D gene uncertain. The CDR3 runs to 13 residues. In germline, CDR1 is MDHEN, CDR2 SYDVKM. V was trimmed by 4 bases and J by 5 bases, leaving 11 bases between them. Here the CDR3 DNA reads TGTGCCAGCAGTTCGGCGGACCCGGAGACCCAGTACTTC. It encodes CASSSADPETQYF.

This clonotype was seen at least ten times. The J gene is TRBJ2-1, the V gene TRBV12-3 or TRBV12-4, with a weak D call TRBD2 (6 bases). Trimming left V 8 bases short and J 7 bases short, with 21 bases between. CDR3 length: 15 amino acids. CDR3 DNA: TGTGCCAGCCAGGTGGTGGGGGGATTTAGGAATGAGCAGTTCTTC. Its protein is CASQVVGGFRNEQFF.

This chain uses TRBV5-1 with TRBJ1-2; tentatively, D is TRBD1 (5 bases). Germline-derived CDR1 and CDR2 are SGHRS and YFSETQ. V was shortened by 4 bases and J by 4 bases, with 14 bases between the two germline ends. This CDR3 contains 14 residues. The CDR3 here is CASSPIGAAYGYTF. The CDR3, as DNA: TGCGCCAGCAGCCCCATCGGGGCGGCCTATGGCTACACCTTC.

This clonotype has more than one count but fewer than ten. V usage is TRBV14 and J usage is TRBJ2-7, with D perhaps matching TRBD1 or TRBD2 (5 bases each). Trimming pared 4 bases from V and 1 base from J, leaving 20 bases between. This CDR3 region has 17 residues. Germline lookup yields CDR1 SGHDN and CDR2 FVKESK. The CDR3 spells CASSRDMGRGASYEQYF. For the CDR3, the DNA is TGTGCCAGCAGCCGCGATATGGGACGGGGTGCGTCCTACGAGCAGTACTTC.

This clonotype was recorded many times. The gene calls are TRBV20-1 and TRBJ1-5; unclear D gene. CDR1 and CDR2 from the germline V gene are DFQATT and SNEGSKA (reference sequence). The V end lost 3 bases, the J end lost 4 bases, and 16 bases lay between the germline ends. The CDR3 contains 15 residues. The CDR3: CSASHFLGGNQPQHF. CDR3 coding DNA: TGCAGTGCTAGTCACTTCCTGGGAGGGAATCAGCCCCAGCATTTT.

This chain links TRBV20-1 with TRBJ1-5; D gene ambiguous. V lost 2 bases and J 5 bases, leaving 10 bases between the germline ends. Germline assignment: CDR1 DFQATT and CDR2 SNEGSKA (reference sequence). This CDR3 spans 13 amino acids. The CDR3 bases are TGCAGTGCTAGACCGAAGTATGATCAGCCCCAGCATTTT. This encodes CSARPKYDQPQHF.

The sample holds many counts of this clonotype. The chain couples TRBV3-1 to TRBJ1-1; a possible D gene is TRBD1 (5 bases). V shed 5 bases and J shed 7 bases, with 14 bases lying between them. The CDR3 has 13 residues. Germline V gene lookup returns CDR1 LGHDT and CDR2 YNNKEL (reference sequence). In DNA, the CDR3 is TGTGCCAGCAGCTCACGGGACCGGTATGAAGCTTTCTTT. Protein product: CASSSRDRYEAFF.

V and J are TRBV7-9 and TRBJ2-1; 10 nucleotides match TRBD2. Germline lookup yields CDR1 SEHNR and CDR2 FQNEAQ (reference sequence). CDR3 length equals 15 residues. The trim removed 3 bases at V and 6 bases at J, leaving 5 bases unmatched. CDR3 bases: TGTGCCAGCAGCTTTTGGGCTAGCGGGAGCAATGAGCAGTTCTTC. Translation gives CASSFWASGSNEQFF.

This clonotype was observed at least ten times. The chain combines TRBV5-1 with TRBJ2-3, with 9 positions matching TRBD2. CDR1 is SGHRS, CDR2 YFSETQ, per germline. This CDR3 is built from 17 residues. Unmatched junction bases numbered 8, after V lost 3 bases and J lost 0 bases. Here the CDR3 DNA reads TGCGCCAGCAGCTCAACACCTAGCGGGACTAGCACAGATACGCAGTATTTT. Its translation: CASSSTPSGTSTDTQYF.

In its sample, this clonotype was seen a few times. The chain is built from TRBV2 and TRBJ1-4; D may be TRBD1 (5 bases). CDR3 size: 14 residues. V shed 4 bases and J shed 5 bases, with 11 bases lying between them. Germline V lookup: CDR1 SNHLY, CDR2 FYNNEI. This chain's CDR3 is CASSVQGLNEKLFF. CDR3 coding DNA: TGTGCCAGCAGTGTCCAGGGACTAAATGAAAAACTGTTTTTT.

This clonotype has only a few counts. Written as DNA, the CDR3 is TGTGCCATCAGTATGAGCTCCTACGAGCAGTACTTC. This codes for CAISMSSYEQYF. The rearrangement links TRBV10-3 to TRBJ2-7; D gene unclear. The CDR3 totals 12 residues. Looked up from germline, CDR1 is ENHRY and CDR2 is SYGVKD. The V and J ends lost 5 bases and 0 bases respectively, with 5 bases between them.